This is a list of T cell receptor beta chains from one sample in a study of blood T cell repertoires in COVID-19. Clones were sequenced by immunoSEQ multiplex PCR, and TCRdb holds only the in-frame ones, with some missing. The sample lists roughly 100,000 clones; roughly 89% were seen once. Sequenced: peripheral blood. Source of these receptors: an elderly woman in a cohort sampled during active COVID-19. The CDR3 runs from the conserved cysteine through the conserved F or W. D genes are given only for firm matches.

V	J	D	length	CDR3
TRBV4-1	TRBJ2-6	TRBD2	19	CASSHSASGRASGANVLTF
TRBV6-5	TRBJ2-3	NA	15	CASSYGAPSTDTQYF
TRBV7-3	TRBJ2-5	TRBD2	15	CASSYLAGGQETQYF
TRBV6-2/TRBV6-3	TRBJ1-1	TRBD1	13	CASSWTGGTEAFF
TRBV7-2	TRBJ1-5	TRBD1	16	CASSLATGVRNQPQHF
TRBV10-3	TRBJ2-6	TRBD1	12	CATGTGSNVLTF
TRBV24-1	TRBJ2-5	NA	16	CATSETQRGLHETQYF
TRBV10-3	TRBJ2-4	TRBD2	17	CAISGGSNPLAKNIQYF
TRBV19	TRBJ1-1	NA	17	CASSPRGGRSMNTEAFF
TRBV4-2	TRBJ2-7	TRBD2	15	CASSQDLRGTYEQYF
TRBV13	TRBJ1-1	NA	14	CASSKRLPGSEAFF
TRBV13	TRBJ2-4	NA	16	CASSLGHGEDKNIQYF
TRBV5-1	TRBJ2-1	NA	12	CASSSQGHEQFF
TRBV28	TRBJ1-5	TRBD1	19	CASSRPPGQGPLSNQPQHF
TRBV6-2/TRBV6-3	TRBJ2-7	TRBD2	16	CASSYSPGLVLGEQYF
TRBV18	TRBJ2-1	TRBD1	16	CASSSFGQGEYNEQFF
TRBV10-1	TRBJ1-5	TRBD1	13	CASSDRGNQPQHF
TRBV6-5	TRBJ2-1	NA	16	CASSYGGLSSYNEQFF
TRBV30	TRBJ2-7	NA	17	CAWSAPVRNRGDYEQYF
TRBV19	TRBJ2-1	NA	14	CASSIGRAYNEQFF
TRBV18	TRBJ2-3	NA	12	CASSPSEGTQYF
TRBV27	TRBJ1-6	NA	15	CASSLGGQVNSPLHF
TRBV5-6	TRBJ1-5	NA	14	CAIQGCESNQPQHF
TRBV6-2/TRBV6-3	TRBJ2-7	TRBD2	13	CASSSGLAGVAYF
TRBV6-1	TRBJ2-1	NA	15	CASSDRGGAYNEQFF
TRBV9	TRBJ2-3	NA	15	CASSAGDWLVGTQYF
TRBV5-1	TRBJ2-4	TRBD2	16	CASSPSPAGGQNIQYF
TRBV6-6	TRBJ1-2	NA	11	CASEQGYGYTF
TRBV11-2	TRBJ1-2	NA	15	CASSSGTSFNYGYTF